Each of the 19 T cell receptor beta chains below was sequenced from the same sample in a study of blood T cell repertoires in COVID-19. Assay: immunoSEQ multiplex PCR; the TCRdb copy retains only in-frame clones and omits some. The sample lists some 400,000 clones, about nine tenths occurring once. Material: PBMCs or T cells enriched from blood (not recorded which). Receptor source: a middle-aged woman who had been exposed to COVID-19.

V gene TRBV29-1 combines with J gene TRBJ1-2, with 9 bases lining up with TRBD1. Per the germline V gene, CDR1 is SQVTM and CDR2 is ANQGSEA. Trimming cost V 6 bases and J 8 bases; bases outside gene matches: 13. The CDR3 loop spans 14 amino acids. The CDR3 is CSVATGGNYGGYTF. DNA of the CDR3: TGCAGCGTCGCCACAGGGGGCAACTATGGAGGCTACACCTTC. Together with reference TRBV29-1 and TRBJ1-2, the CDR3 gives the full variable domain: SAVISQKPSRDICQRGTSLTIQCQVDSQVTMMFWYRQQPGQSLTLIATANQGSEATYESGFVIDKFPISRPNLTFSTLTVSNMSPEDSSIYLCSVATGGNYGGYTFGSGTRLTVV.

J is TRBJ1-2 and V is TRBV7-9; tentative D call: TRBD1 (5 bases). Germline CDR1 reads SEHNR; CDR2 reads FQNEAQ (reference sequence). This CDR3 is 14 amino acids long. V lost 1 base and J lost 7, with 13 bases in between. The DNA of the CDR3 is TGTGCCAGCAGCTTAGAGGTAGGGGTACGTGGCTACACCTTC. Encoded protein: CASSLEVGVRGYTF.

The chain joins TRBV19 to TRBJ1-3, with unresolved D. This CDR3 contains 15 residues. From germline, CDR1 is LNHDA and CDR2 SQIVND (reference sequence). Trimming left V 4 bases short and J 0 bases short, with 10 bases between. The DNA of the CDR3 is TGTGCCAGTAGTAAATGGGAGGTCTCTGGAAACACCATATATTTT. It encodes CASSKWEVSGNTIYF. Together with reference TRBV19 and TRBJ1-3, the CDR3 gives the full variable domain: DGGITQSPKYLFRKEGQNVTLSCEQNLNHDAMYWYRQDPGQGLRLIYYSQIVNDFQKGDIAEGYSVSREKKESFPLTVTSAQKNPTAFYLCASSKWEVSGNTIYFGEGSWLTVV.

This clone was detected once. The gene calls are TRBV2 and TRBJ1-1; possibly TRBD1 for D (6 bases). Trimming removed 8 bases at V and 3 bases at J, with 13 bases between. From germline, CDR1 is SNHLY and CDR2 FYNNEI. The CDR3 totals 13 residues. CDR3 sequence: CASQQGQDTEAFF. In nucleotides, the CDR3 is TGTGCCAGCCAACAGGGTCAGGACACTGAAGCTTTCTTT.

Details on this clone: The same CDR3 is also encoded by other DNA sequences in this sample. This chain connects TRBV3-1 (or the pseudogene TRBV3-2) to TRBJ1-5; 7 positions agree with TRBD1. CDR3 length equals 12 residues. Germline lookup yields CDR1 LGHDT and CDR2 YNNKEL (reference sequence). After removal of 6 bases from V and 4 bases from J, the junction contained 0 bases not matched to a gene. The CDR3 nucleotides read TGTGCCAGCAGACAGGGGAATCAGCCCCAGCATTTT. Translated: CASRQGNQPQHF.

This chain uses TRBV6-5 with TRBJ1-5, with TRBD1 as a possible D gene (5 bases). The CDR3 spans 15 residues. Per the germline V gene, CDR1 is MNHEY and CDR2 is SVGAGI. V was clipped by 7 bases and J by 7 bases, with 20 bases between them. The CDR3 DNA reads as TGTGCCAGCACCTCTCGGAAGGGGCCAGGACAGCCCCAGCATTTT. Translation: CASTSRKGPGQPQHF.

The chain links TRBV5-1 to TRBJ1-1; D is unclear. The CDR3 consists of 15 residues. Looked up from germline, CDR1 is SGHRS and CDR2 is YFSETQ. With 5 bases removed from V and 4 bases from J, the gap between germline ends came to 18 bases. As DNA, the CDR3 is TGCGCCAGCAGAGGTGAGCTGGGAGTCGGCACTGAAGCTTTCTTT. Translating gives CASRGELGVGTEAFF.

The chain employs TRBV20-1 and TRBJ2-7; D gene unclear. CDR1 DFQATT and CDR2 SNEGSKA come from the germline V gene (reference sequence). V was cut by 3 bases and J by 2 bases, with 5 bases left in between. The CDR3 length is 11 residues. The CDR3 loop is CSASGAYEQYF. DNA of the CDR3: TGCAGTGCTAGCGGAGCCTACGAGCAGTACTTC.

This chain links TRBV5-1 with TRBJ1-2, with 9 bases matching TRBD1. Per germline, CDR1 SGHRS and CDR2 YFSETQ. The CDR3 sequence is 15 residues long. Unmatched junction bases numbered 5, after V lost 4 bases and J lost 1 base. CDR3 DNA: TGCGCCAGCAGCCACGGGACAGGGAGTAACTATGGCTACACCTTC. Encoded protein: CASSHGTGSNYGYTF.

The rearrangement joins TRBV19 to TRBJ1-4; D perhaps matches TRBD1 (5 bases). The CDR3 is 15 residues long. Trimming took off 4 bases at V and 3 bases at J, with 12 bases between the two ends. Germline V gene data show CDR1 as LNHDA and CDR2 as SQIVND (reference sequence). CDR3 amino acids: CASSTSGYPNEKLFF. The CDR3 coding sequence is TGTGCCAGTAGTACTTCAGGGTATCCTAATGAAAAACTGTTTTTT.

About this clone: Other DNA sequences in this sample translate to the same CDR3. The rearrangement uses TRBV9 and TRBJ1-6, with a tentative D call TRBD1 (6 bases). The CDR3 spans 14 residues. The germline V and J ends were trimmed by 2 bases and 7 bases, with 10 bases remaining between them. Germline CDR1 is SGDLS and CDR2 is YYNGEE. The CDR3 nucleotides are TGTGCCAGCAGCGTGGGGCAGGGGAATTCACCCCTCCACTTT. Translation gives CASSVGQGNSPLHF.

V is TRBV5-1 and J is TRBJ2-3; 7 bases agree with TRBD2. CDR1 and CDR2 (germline): SGHRS, YFSETQ. V trimming: 0 bases; J trimming: 3 bases; junction bases outside the gene matches: 4. The length of the CDR3 is 15 residues. CDR3: CASSLAAGLTDTQYF. The CDR3 DNA reads TGCGCCAGCAGCTTGGCAGCGGGACTTACAGATACGCAGTATTTT.

The rearrangement uses TRBV27 and TRBJ1-1, with 9 bases identical to TRBD1. Looked up from germline, CDR1 is MNHEY and CDR2 is SMNVEV (reference sequence). The V gene end was trimmed by 3 bases and the J gene end by 4 bases; junction bases not matched to a gene: 3. The CDR3 extends over 14 amino acids. CDR3 protein: CASSLDRGITEAFF. The CDR3 DNA sequence: TGTGCCAGCAGTTTGGACAGGGGAATCACTGAAGCTTTCTTT.

V and J are TRBV7-8 and TRBJ1-2; a possible D gene is TRBD1 (6 bases). The ends were cut back, 5 bases at V and 8 bases at J, with 15 bases in the middle. CDR3 length equals 13 residues. Germline values: CDR1 SGHVS, CDR2 FQNEAQ. CDR3 DNA sequence: TGTGCCAGCAGCCGGAACAGGGTACGGGGCTACACCTTC. Amino acid sequence: CASSRNRVRGYTF.

The rearrangement uses TRBV7-2 and TRBJ2-5; 7 nucleotides match TRBD2. V was clipped by 1 base and J by 5 bases; unmatched bases: 7. The CDR3 sequence is 15 residues long. Germline V gene lookup returns CDR1 SGHTA and CDR2 FQGNSA. The CDR3, as DNA: TGTGCCAGCAGCTTAGGCCGGGGGGTCGGTGAGACCCAGTACTTC. The encoded protein is CASSLGRGVGETQYF.

Remarks on this clone: Other DNA sequences in the same sample also yield this CDR3. This chain uses TRBV12-3 or TRBV12-4 with TRBJ2-2; D call uncertain. The ends were cut back, 1 base at V and 3 bases at J, with 3 bases in the middle. There are 13 residues in the CDR3. The CDR3 coding sequence is TGTGCCAGCAGTTTAGTCGACACCGGGGAGCTGTTTTTT. This translates into CASSLVDTGELFF.

The J gene is TRBJ1-1, the V gene TRBV18, with TRBD1 identical over 9 bases. The CDR3 is 15 residues long. The germline V gene encodes CDR1 KGHSH and CDR2 LQKENI. Trimming at V came to 4 bases and at J to 1 base, leaving 4 bases not matched to a gene. The CDR3 reads CASSLTGGGNTEAFF. In DNA form, the CDR3 reads TGTGCCAGCTCACTCACAGGGGGCGGGAACACTGAAGCTTTCTTT.

The chain has TRBV12-5 and TRBJ1-5; D is unresolved. V dropped 2 bases and J dropped 4 bases, with 6 bases sitting between them. The CDR3 extends over 13 amino acids. Germline V gene lookup returns CDR1 LGHNT and CDR2 FRNRAP. CDR3 protein: CASGLRVNQPQHF. The CDR3 DNA follows: TGTGCTAGTGGTTTGCGAGTAAATCAGCCCCAGCATTTT.

This rearrangement joins TRBV5-1 to TRBJ1-2, with 8 nucleotides matching TRBD1. J lost 10 bases, V lost 0 bases, and 11 bases had no gene match. CDR1 is SGHRS and CDR2 is YFSETQ in the germline V gene. The CDR3 loop spans 15 amino acids. CDR3 in amino acids: CASSLEPLAGGFYTF. The CDR3 region has the DNA TGCGCCAGCAGCTTGGAGCCACTCGCAGGGGGCTTCTACACCTTC. Together with reference TRBV5-1 and TRBJ1-2, the CDR3 gives the full variable domain: KAGVTQTPRYLIKTRGQQVTLSCSPISGHRSVSWYQQTPGQGLQFLFEYFSETQRNKGNFPGRFSGRQFSNSRSEMNVSTLELGDSALYLCASSLEPLAGGFYTFGSGTRLTVV.